This is a list of T cell receptor beta chains from one sample in a study of prognosis after radiotherapy for stage I lung cancer. A single record per CDR3 protein comes from TCRdb applying MiXCR to the multiplex PCR reads. The sample shows about 18,000 distinct CDR3 sequences, roughly 30% of them seen only once. Sequenced material: PBMCs, taken before or after stereotactic body radiation therapy (not recorded which). These receptors all stem from a donor over 45 with non-small cell lung cancer. CDR3s include the opening cysteine and the closing phenylalanine or tryptophan. A D gene is named only where the DNA matches it firmly. Rows give clone size only sometimes, using once, few, many, or a class for an expanded clone.

V gene	clone size	J gene	D gene	CDR3 DNA	CDR3 protein
TRBV11-2	many	TRBJ2-7	TRBD1	TGTGCCAGCAGATCCACTGGACAGGGGACCCCCTACGAGCAGTACTTC	CASRSTGQGTPYEQYF
TRBV20-1	many	TRBJ1-3	-	TGCAGTGCTTCCCCGGGGCGCGGAAACACCATATATTTT	CSASPGRGNTIYF
TRBV13	medium-sized	TRBJ2-3	-	TGTGCCAGCAGCTTAGATGAGATCCAGACAGATACGCAGTATTTT	CASSLDEIQTDTQYF
TRBV6-5	many	TRBJ2-1	-	TGTGCCAGCAGTTATTACTACAACAATGAGCAGTTCTTC	CASSYYYNNEQFF
TRBV13	many	TRBJ2-7	-	TGTGCCAGCAGCCCTTCAGGGAACTCCTACGAGCAGTACTTC	CASSPSGNSYEQYF
TRBV5-1	many	TRBJ2-7	TRBD2	TGCGCCAGCAGCCCCGAGGGCGGGAGAAGGGGAGAGCAGTACTTC	CASSPEGGRRGEQYF
TRBV20-1	-	TRBJ2-5	TRBD2	TGCAGTGCTCGACTTCTAGCGGGAGGGCGTGAGACCAAGTACTTC	CSARLLAGGRETKYF
TRBV6-1	once	TRBJ2-1	TRBD1	TGTGCCAGCAAAACGACAGGGGCCTCCTACAATGAGCAGTTCTTC	CASKTTGASYNEQFF
TRBV24-1	many	TRBJ2-7	-	TGTGCCACCGATCCAATTACAGGGACCCCTTCCTACGAGCAGTACTTC	CATDPITGTPSYEQYF
TRBV14	many	TRBJ1-6	-	TGTGCCAGCAGCCAAGATCGCGGCTCCTATAATTCACCCCTCCGCTTT	CASSQDRGSYNSPLRF
TRBV30	many	TRBJ2-5	TRBD1	TGTGCCTGGAGTGACTACAGGGGGAGCGGGGAGACCCAGTACTTC	CAWSDYRGSGETQYF
TRBV5-1	many	TRBJ2-3	-	TGCGCCAGCAGCTTGTTTAGCACAGATACGCAGTATTTT	CASSLFSTDTQYF
TRBV20-1	medium-sized	TRBJ2-1	-	TGCAGTGCAATATTAAGACATGAGCAGTTCTTC	CSAILRHEQFF